This TCR beta chain stems from a study of T cell responses to AZD1222 COVID-19 vaccine. Across the study: Second-dose timings of about 4 or about 12 weeks were pooled. Study-level findings and limits: The peak T cell response came first, and repertoires were sampled only after it. Donors were largely white British and mainly female; clonal diversity was possibly underestimated. Baseline seropositives among AZD1222 recipients totaled only five to seven.

Germline assignment: CDR1 SGHTA and CDR2 FQGTGA. This CDR3 region has 14 residues. V was clipped by 5 bases and J by 1 base, with 11 bases between them. Turning to this clone: The antigen is unknown.

The method was immunoSEQ multiplex PCR; TCRdb's version includes in-frame clones alone and lacks a portion of them. There are over 150,000 clones in the sample; around nine tenths occur only once, and 1.6% lies in the top ten. The sequencing here drew on peripheral blood, taken on day 0 of AZD1222 vaccination. The gene calls are TRBV7-3 and TRBJ2-5, with TRBD1 as a possible D gene (6 bases). This clonotype originated in an adult in good health. This CDR3 reads CASSPGHSQETQYF. For the CDR3, the DNA is TGTGCCAGCAGCCCGGGACACTCCCAAGAGACCCAGTACTTC.